These T cell receptor beta chains were read from a single sample in a study of T cells in Graves' hyperthyroidism and ophthalmopathy. Each CDR3 protein is one row after TCRdb ran MiXCR on the multiplex PCR reads. The sample consists of approximately 710,000 distinct CDR3 sequences, 17% of them appearing once. The sequencing sample was made of blood. The origin of the receptors is a man aged 45-65 years with Graves' hyperthyroidism. CDR3s include the opening cysteine and the closing phenylalanine or tryptophan. D genes are given only for firm matches. The size entry is marked missing in some rows and otherwise reads once, few, many or a size class.

CDR3 DNA | CDR3 protein | D gene | J gene | V gene | clone size
TGTGCCAGCAGTTTAATCCCAGCGGACAAGGCCAACGTCCTGACTTTC | CASSLIPADKANVLTF | NA | TRBJ2-6 | TRBV12-3/TRBV12-4 | many
TGTGCCAGCAAGGAGCGGGAGGGAATGAGGGAACAGTACTTC | CASKEREGMREQYF | TRBD2 | TRBJ2-7 | TRBV11-2 | NA
TGTGCCAGCAGTTCACAGGGCGACTATGGCTACACCTTC | CASSSQGDYGYTF | NA | TRBJ1-2 | TRBV12-3/TRBV12-4 | many
TGTGCCAGCAGCTTTTCCCTAGCGGGCTACGAGCAGTACTTC | CASSFSLAGYEQYF | TRBD2 | TRBJ2-7 | TRBV7-2 | few
TGTGCCAGCAGACGCGGGGAGTTAGGGAGCTATGGCTACACCTTC | CASRRGELGSYGYTF | NA | TRBJ1-2 | TRBV28 | few
TGTGCCAGCACCCCTGGCGACTACGAGCAGTACTTC | CASTPGDYEQYF | NA | TRBJ2-7 | TRBV7-8 | few
TGTGCCAGTACCTTAGACAGGGATAATCAGCCCCAGCATTTT | CASTLDRDNQPQHF | TRBD1 | TRBJ1-5 | TRBV19 | NA
TGTGCCAGCAGCCAGCAGGGTGATGGGGGTGAAAAACTGTTTTTT | CASSQQGDGGEKLFF | NA | TRBJ1-4 | TRBV5-6 | NA
TGTGCCGCCCTAGCGGGACCGACCGGGGAGCTGTTTTTT | CAALAGPTGELFF | TRBD2 | TRBJ2-2 | TRBV10-3 | many
TGTGCCTGGAGTGGGGGGACAGGGGGCCTTCAGCCCCAGCATTTT | CAWSGGTGGLQPQHF | TRBD1 | TRBJ1-5 | TRBV30 | few
TGTGCCAGCAGGCCAGGGGGCGCCAGCTCCTACGAGCAGTACTTC | CASRPGGASSYEQYF | TRBD1 | TRBJ2-7 | TRBV6-1 | NA
TGTGCCAGCAGCTTGAGTATAGGGACTAGCGGGAATCATGAGCAGTTCTTC | CASSLSIGTSGNHEQFF | TRBD2 | TRBJ2-1 | TRBV5-5 | NA
TGTGCCACCAGTGACCCTCGGGTAAGCTCCTACGAGCAGTACTTC | CATSDPRVSSYEQYF | NA | TRBJ2-7 | TRBV24-1 | many
TGTGCCAGTAGTAAACAGTATCAAGAGACCCAGTACTTC | CASSKQYQETQYF | NA | TRBJ2-5 | TRBV19 | many
TGCGCCAGCAGGGAGGGCCGGATAGAGACCCAGTACTTC | CASREGRIETQYF | NA | TRBJ2-5 | TRBV5-1 | NA
TGTGCCAGCAGCCGGGACACTTTGAACACTGAAGCTTTCTTT | CASSRDTLNTEAFF | NA | TRBJ1-1 | TRBV3-1 | many
TGTGCCAGTAGTACCGACCCTAGGACAGGGGGCAAGGTCGGGGAGCTGTTTTTT | CASSTDPRTGGKVGELFF | TRBD1 | TRBJ2-2 | TRBV19 | many
TGTGCCAGCAGTCCGGGGCCAGAACCGGGACTAGCGGGAGACCACCTATCCTACGAGCAGTACTTC | CASSPGPEPGLAGDHLSYEQYF | TRBD2 | TRBJ2-7 | TRBV28 | few
TGCGCCAGCAGCTTGGAAGGGGGCAGGTCGGATTCACCCCTCCACTTT | CASSLEGGRSDSPLHF | TRBD1 | TRBJ1-6 | TRBV5-1 | many
TGTGCCAGCGATGAGGGGAGCGAGCAGTACTTC | CASDEGSEQYF | NA | TRBJ2-7 | TRBV7-9 | many
TGTGCCAGTATTCCGGCTAGCGGGAGTTACAATGAGCAGTTCTTC | CASIPASGSYNEQFF | TRBD2 | TRBJ2-1 | TRBV19 | many
TGTGCCAGCAGTGTTGTTAATCGGCCCCAGCATTTT | CASSVVNRPQHF | NA | TRBJ1-5 | TRBV28 | NA
TGTGCCAGCAGTCCGGACGGAAACTATGGCTACACCTTC | CASSPDGNYGYTF | NA | TRBJ1-2 | TRBV2 | many
TGTGCCAGCAGGGGACCGGGACAGAGAAACACTGAAGCTTTCTTT | CASRGPGQRNTEAFF | TRBD1 | TRBJ1-1 | TRBV6-1 | NA
TGCGCCAGCAGCTTGGATCCGGTCTCCTACAATGAGCAGTTCTTC | CASSLDPVSYNEQFF | NA | TRBJ2-1 | TRBV5-1 | many
TGCGCCAGCAGCCAAGATTTCCCCGGATTCTACGAGCAGTACTTC | CASSQDFPGFYEQYF | NA | TRBJ2-7 | TRBV4-1 | few
TGTGCCGGCAGCGTTAGCGGGGCCCAAGAGACCCAGTACTTC | CAGSVSGAQETQYF | TRBD2 | TRBJ2-5 | TRBV7-2 | few
TGTGCCAGCAGCCAAAATAGGGGGCCCCATTATAGCAATCAGCCCCAGCATTTT | CASSQNRGPHYSNQPQHF | TRBD1 | TRBJ1-5 | TRBV2 | many
TGTGCCTGGACTCCTCTTAGGACTGAAGCTTTCTTT | CAWTPLRTEAFF | NA | TRBJ1-1 | TRBV30 | NA
TGTGCCACCGGGGGCGTCAAATCTGGGGCCAACGTCCTGACTTTC | CATGGVKSGANVLTF | NA | TRBJ2-6 | TRBV24-1 | NA
TGTGCCAGCAGTTGGGACAGCTCTGGGGCCAACGTCCTGACTTTC | CASSWDSSGANVLTF | TRBD1 | TRBJ2-6 | TRBV6-5 | few